This T cell receptor beta chain was identified in a study of blood T cell repertoires in COVID-19. In the study overall: Samples representing acute and convalescent COVID-19 were sourced from the United States, Italy and Spain.

Individuals aged about 18 to 90 years were recruited from 24 US areas. Participant-reported clinical history was the basis for cohort assignment. As processed by the authors: Reference gene primers were amplified, and this amplification served to estimate nucleated cell counts. Profiled with immunoSEQ multiplex PCR; TCRdb holds only in-frame clones, not every one. From that table come the V and J calls and clone size; the DNA was used to work out D and trimming. Among around 160,000 clones listed, about 90% were seen once. The clonotype was recovered from a woman in her thirties or forties who had been exposed to COVID-19. Sequencing used PBMCs or T cells enriched from blood (not recorded which).

CDR3 protein: CTSSQEPPDRDGNTIYF. The CDR3 nucleotides are TGCACCAGCAGCCAAGAACCTCCGGACAGGGACGGAAACACCATATATTTT. The chain is built from TRBV1 and TRBJ1-3; TRBD1, the D gene given by the table, was not confirmed from the DNA. TRBV1 represents a pseudogene. The CDR3 extends over 17 amino acids.